The rows below give T cell receptor beta chains drawn from one sample of a study of beta chain features in type 1 diabetes. Assay: immunoSEQ multiplex PCR; the TCRdb copy retains only in-frame clones and omits some. The sample yields 300,000 to 400,000 clones, 6.5% to 10% seen once. The sample was central memory CD4+ T cells from blood. Receptors were obtained from a woman under 30 in good health. The conserved cysteine and the conserved F or W are not part of the CDR3 here. Each record gives: CDR3 length, J gene, V gene, CDR3 protein.

12 TRBJ2-1 TRBV7-2 ASSYRNQGLVQF
11 TRBJ2-7 TRBV5-6 ASSLAGVREQY
12 TRBJ2-7 TRBV7-9 ASSLSGITYEQY
13 TRBJ2-3 TRBV4-2 ASSQGQGVGDTQY
13 TRBJ1-1 TRBV4-2 ASSQQNRGNTEAF
11 TRBJ1-1 TRBV11-1 ASSLSRNTEAF
11 TRBJ2-5 TRBV18 ASSPGHKETQY
12 TRBJ1-2 TRBV18 ASSPVQERHGYT
12 TRBJ1-1 TRBV11-1 ASSTGRSNTEAF
9 TRBJ2-1 TRBV28 ASSSYNEQF
12 TRBJ2-5 TRBV2 ASSSWTSPETQY
13 TRBJ2-5 TRBV19 ASSQPGTGQETQY
13 TRBJ2-2 TRBV10-3 AISVAGTKAGELF
14 TRBJ2-5 TRBV5-1 ASSLAAQGAGETQY
15 TRBJ1-4 TRBV7-8 ASSPTWGSGLNEKLF
13 TRBJ2-7 TRBV7-9 ASTKGTGRTNEQY
13 TRBJ1-5 TRBV7-8 ASSLLGQGNQPQH
12 TRBJ1-3 TRBV7-3 ASSPASYRNTIY
12 TRBJ2-3 TRBV29-1 SVAGGRWADTQY
13 TRBJ1-4 TRBV11-3 ASSSQGPTNEKLF
11 TRBJ2-1 TRBV18 ASSPLGANEQF
12 TRBJ2-7 TRBV7-2 ASSTLAGPYEQY
12 TRBJ2-1 TRBV2 ASSDRGLGDEQF
13 TRBJ2-5 TRBV27 ASSPQTTGAETQY
12 TRBJ2-3 TRBV7-3 ASSLTGGPDTQY
11 TRBJ2-3 TRBV19 ASSLAGGDTQY
10 TRBJ1-2 TRBV6-6 ATDTGDYGYT
10 TRBJ2-5 TRBV6-5 ASSKTAGTQY
13 TRBJ2-5 TRBV19 ASSPGGLRQETQY
13 TRBJ1-2 TRBV10-3 AISERASGVYGYT
13 TRBJ1-5 TRBV7-9 ASSPTGWDHQPQH
13 TRBJ2-7 TRBV4-3 ASSLLAASAYEQY
14 TRBJ1-1 TRBV12-1 ASSFVPQGRGTEAF
11 TRBJ2-1 TRBV7-2 ASSQDVYNEQF
12 TRBJ1-2 TRBV5-4 ASSLDVSGPSYT
12 TRBJ1-1 TRBV4-2 ASNMGNMNTEAF
10 TRBJ2-7 TRBV11-2 ASSPGSHEQY
12 TRBJ2-2 TRBV10-3 AIRGTTNTGELF
10 TRBJ1-2 TRBV28 ASRSPGQTPY
13 TRBJ2-1 TRBV29-1 STGRRGGRYNEQF
15 TRBJ2-4 TRBV19 ASSHQRGPLAKNIQY
15 TRBJ2-7 TRBV5-1 ASSLTGLPDLSYEQY
13 TRBJ1-3 TRBV7-2 ASSYNGQGQNTIY